This TCR beta chain was documented in a study of blood T cell repertoires in COVID-19. For the study at large: Some COVID-19 samples were acute and others convalescent; all came from the United States, Italy and Spain. PBMCs, B-cell-depleted T cells, or T cells provided the cDNA or gDNA that made up the material.

This CDR3 region has 17 residues. Germline lookup yields CDR1 ENHRY and CDR2 SYGVKD. V trimming: 2 bases; J trimming: 4 bases; junction bases outside the gene matches: 12. Many counts were recorded for this clone. Per the original methods: Reference gene primers were amplified, and this amplification served to estimate nucleated cell counts. Sequencing was performed with immunoSEQ multiplex PCR; in TCRdb, only in-frame clones are kept and a portion is missing. The V and J calls and the clone size are those of that table, but D and trimming were determined from the DNA. The data contain some 190,000 clones, 82% of them seen just once; the ten biggest clones take up roughly a tenth.

This sequence was found in a woman aged 80 or older with active or convalescent COVID-19. The chain is built from TRBV10-3 and TRBJ1-1, with TRBD1 matching 8 bases. Sequenced: peripheral blood. Written as DNA, the CDR3 is TGTGCCATCAGTGAGGGCAGGGGGCAGGATCGGGGCACTGAAGCTTTCTTT. Amino acid sequence: CAISEGRGQDRGTEAFF.